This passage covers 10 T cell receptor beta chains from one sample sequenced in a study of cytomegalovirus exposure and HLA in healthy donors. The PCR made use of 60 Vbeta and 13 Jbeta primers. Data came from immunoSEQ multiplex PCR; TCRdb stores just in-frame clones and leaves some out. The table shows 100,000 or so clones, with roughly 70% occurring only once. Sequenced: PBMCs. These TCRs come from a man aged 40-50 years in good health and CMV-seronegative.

For the CDR3, the DNA is TGTGCCAGTAGTATATTGGGGCTGAACTATGGCTACACCTTC. Amino acid sequence: CASSILGLNYGYTF. The chain has TRBV19 and TRBJ1-2, with a weak D call TRBD1 (5 bases). Looked up from germline, CDR1 is LNHDA and CDR2 is SQIVND (reference sequence). Between the trimmed V and J ends, which lost 2 bases and 2 bases, there was a span of 9 bases. The CDR3 covers 14 residues. Looking up the rest from reference TRBV19 and TRBJ1-2 gives the full variable domain: DGGITQSPKYLFRKEGQNVTLSCEQNLNHDAMYWYRQDPGQGLRLIYYSQIVNDFQKGDIAEGYSVSREKKESFPLTVTSAQKNPTAFYLCASSILGLNYGYTFGSGTRLTVV.

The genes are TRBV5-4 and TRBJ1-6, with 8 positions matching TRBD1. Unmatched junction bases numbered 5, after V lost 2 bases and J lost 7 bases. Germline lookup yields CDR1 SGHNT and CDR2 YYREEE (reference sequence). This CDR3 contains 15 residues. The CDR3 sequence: CASSLPGGQNSPLHF. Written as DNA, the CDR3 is TGTGCCAGCAGCTTACCAGGGGGCCAGAATTCACCCCTCCACTTT.

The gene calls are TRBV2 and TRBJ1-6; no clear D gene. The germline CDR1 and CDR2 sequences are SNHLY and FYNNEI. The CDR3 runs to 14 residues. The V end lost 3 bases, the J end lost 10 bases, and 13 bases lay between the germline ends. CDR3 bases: TGTGCCAGCAGTGAGAGGGTTAGATACTCACCCCTCCACTTT. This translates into CASSERVRYSPLHF.

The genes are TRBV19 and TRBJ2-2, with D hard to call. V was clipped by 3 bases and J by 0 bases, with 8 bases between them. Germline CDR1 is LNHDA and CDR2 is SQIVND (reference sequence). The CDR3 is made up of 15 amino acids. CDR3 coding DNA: TGTGCCAGTAGTATCCTTCGAGCGAACACCGGGGAGCTGTTTTTT. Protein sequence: CASSILRANTGELFF.

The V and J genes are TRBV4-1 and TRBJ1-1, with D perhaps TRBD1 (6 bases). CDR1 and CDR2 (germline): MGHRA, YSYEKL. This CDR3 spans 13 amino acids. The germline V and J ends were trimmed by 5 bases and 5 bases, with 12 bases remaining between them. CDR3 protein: CASSVLGATEAFF. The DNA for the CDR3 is TGCGCCAGCAGCGTCCTGGGGGCAACTGAAGCTTTCTTT.

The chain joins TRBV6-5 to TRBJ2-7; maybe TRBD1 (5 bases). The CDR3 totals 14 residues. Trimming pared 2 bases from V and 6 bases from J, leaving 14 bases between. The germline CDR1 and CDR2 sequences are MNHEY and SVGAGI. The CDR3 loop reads CASSYLEGVGEQYF. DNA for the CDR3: TGTGCCAGCAGTTACCTCGAAGGGGTCGGCGAGCAGTACTTC.

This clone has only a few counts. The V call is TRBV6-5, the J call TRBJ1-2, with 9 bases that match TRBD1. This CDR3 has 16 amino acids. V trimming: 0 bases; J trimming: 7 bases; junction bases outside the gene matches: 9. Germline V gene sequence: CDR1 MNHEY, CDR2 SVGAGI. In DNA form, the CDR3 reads TGTGCCAGCAGTTACTCCATACAGGGGGCCTCTGGTGGCTACACCTTC. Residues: CASSYSIQGASGGYTF.

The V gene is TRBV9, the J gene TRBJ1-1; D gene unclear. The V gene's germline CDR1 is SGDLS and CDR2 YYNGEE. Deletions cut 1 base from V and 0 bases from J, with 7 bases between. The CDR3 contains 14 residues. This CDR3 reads CASSVRSMNTEAFF. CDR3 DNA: TGTGCCAGCAGCGTACGCAGTATGAACACTGAAGCTTTCTTT.

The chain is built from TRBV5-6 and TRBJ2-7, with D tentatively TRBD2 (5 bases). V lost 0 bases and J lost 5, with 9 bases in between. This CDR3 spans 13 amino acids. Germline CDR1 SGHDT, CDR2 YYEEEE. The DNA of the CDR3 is TGTGCCAGCAGCTTGGTGCCGGGAAACGAGCAGTACTTC. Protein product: CASSLVPGNEQYF. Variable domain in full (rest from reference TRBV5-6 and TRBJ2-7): DAGVTQSPTHLIKTRGQQVTLRCSPKSGHDTVSWYQQALGQGPQFIFQYYEEEERQRGNFPDRFSGHQFPNYSSELNVNALLLGDSALYLCASSLVPGNEQYFGPGTRLTVT.

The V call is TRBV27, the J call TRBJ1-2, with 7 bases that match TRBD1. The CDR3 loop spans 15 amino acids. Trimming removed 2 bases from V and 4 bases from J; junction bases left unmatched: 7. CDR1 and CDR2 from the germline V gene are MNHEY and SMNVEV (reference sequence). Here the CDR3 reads CASSLKPGQSYGYTF. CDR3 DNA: TGTGCCAGCAGTTTAAAGCCGGGACAGAGCTATGGCTACACCTTC.